This T cell receptor beta chain comes out of a study of T cell changes during pregnancy in multiple sclerosis. Per germline, CDR1 SGHRS and CDR2 YFSETQ. The CDR3 has 16 amino acids. V lost 0 bases to trimming and J lost 7 bases, with 17 bases between them. Using immunoSEQ multiplex PCR, the repertoire was profiled, and TCRdb retains in-frame clones only, with some absent. Counted here are 60,000 to 65,000 clones, about 90% occurring once; the ten biggest clones make up about 2%. This specimen consisted of peripheral blood, obtained in the second trimester of pregnancy. V and J are TRBV5-1 and TRBJ2-1, with D tentatively TRBD2 (7 bases). The sequence derives from a female donor in good health, enrolled as a control in a pregnancy study. CDR3 residues: CASSLGGSGGRNEQFF. Written as DNA, the CDR3 is TGCGCCAGCAGCTTGGGAGGGTCCGGGGGGCGAAATGAGCAGTTCTTC.